This record looks at one T cell receptor beta chain sequence and its context. The CDR3 totals 12 residues. The germline CDR1 and CDR2 sequences are SNHLY and FYNNEI. V lost 6 bases and J lost 4; bases outside the gene matches: 2. These data are taken from a study of blood T cell repertoires in COVID-19. Turning to the study itself: The analysed material was cDNA or gDNA that came from T cells, B-cell-depleted T cells, or PBMCs.

Per the study methods: From reference gene primer amplification, estimates of nucleated cell counts were derived. The repertoire was sequenced with immunoSEQ multiplex PCR; TCRdb's copy has only in-frame clones and lacks some. V and J calls plus clone size are reproduced from that table; the DNA served to infer D and trimming. The sample has 150,000 to 200,000 clones, over 70% seen once; the top ten hold approximately 10%. The age range of participants was about 18 to 100 years, with residence in about two dozen US areas. Each participant's cohort was designated according to participant-reported clinical history.

The chain joins TRBV2 to TRBJ1-1, with TRBD1 matching 7 bases. This clonotype originated in a man aged 45-65 years who had recovered from COVID-19. Sequencing input: PBMCs or T cells enriched from blood (not recorded which). Written as DNA, the CDR3 is TGTGCCAGCAGAGGGGGCCCCACTGAAGCTTTCTTT. Amino acids: CASRGGPTEAFF.